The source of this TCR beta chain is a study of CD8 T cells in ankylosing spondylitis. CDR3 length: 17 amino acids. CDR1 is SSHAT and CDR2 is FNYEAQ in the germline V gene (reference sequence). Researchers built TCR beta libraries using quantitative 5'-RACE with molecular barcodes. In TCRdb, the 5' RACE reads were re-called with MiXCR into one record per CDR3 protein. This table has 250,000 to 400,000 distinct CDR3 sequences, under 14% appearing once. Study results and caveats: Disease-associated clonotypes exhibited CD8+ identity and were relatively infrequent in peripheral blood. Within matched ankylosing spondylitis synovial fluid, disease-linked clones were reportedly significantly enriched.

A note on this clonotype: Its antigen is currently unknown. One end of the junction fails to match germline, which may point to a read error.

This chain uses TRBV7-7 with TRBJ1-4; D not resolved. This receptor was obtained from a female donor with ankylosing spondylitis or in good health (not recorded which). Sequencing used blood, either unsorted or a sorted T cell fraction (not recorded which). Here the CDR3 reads CASSLSLVDPTNEKLFF. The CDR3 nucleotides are TGTGCTAGCAGCTTATCCCTGGTGGATCCAACTAATGAAAAACTGTTTTTT.